This T cell receptor beta chain was sequenced for a study of blood T cell repertoires in COVID-19. About the research overall: Sample material is recorded as cDNA or gDNA derived from T cells, B-cell-depleted T cells, or PBMCs.

Methods used by the authors: How many nucleated cells were present was estimated from reference gene primer amplification. TCRdb's table, derived via immunoSEQ multiplex PCR, lists solely in-frame clones and lacks some. V and J calls plus clone size are reproduced from that table; the DNA served to infer D and trimming. The sample lists 350,000 to 450,000 clones, 85% occurring once. CDR3 length: 16 residues. Germline V CDR1 and CDR2: SGHRS, YFSETQ. V shed 4 bases and J 6 bases; nucleotides not matched to a gene: 13. The sequenced sample consisted of peripheral blood. V and J are TRBV5-1 and TRBJ1-1; 9 positions match TRBD1. The TCR originated in a woman aged 18-29 years with acute or convalescent COVID-19. The CDR3 loop is CASSAGTGTSEAEAFF. CDR3 nucleotides: TGCGCCAGCAGCGCTGGGACAGGGACATCTGAGGCTGAAGCTTTCTTT.